The clone carrying this TCR beta chain occurred a few times. This specimen belongs to a study of blood T cell repertoires in COVID-19. Whole-study context: Some COVID-19 samples were acute and others convalescent; all came from the United States, Italy and Spain.

TCRdb's table, derived via immunoSEQ multiplex PCR, lists solely in-frame clones and lacks some. The sample contains approximately 280,000 clones, roughly 80% of which appear only once. Trimming shortened V by 4 bases and J by 4 bases, and 10 bases separated the two germline ends. The CDR3 contains 12 residues. The germline V gene has CDR1 SQVTM and CDR2 ANQGSEA. Ages ranged from about 18 to 89 years, with residence in 24 US areas. Cohorts were assigned according to the clinical history that participants reported. The rearrangement uses TRBV29-1 and TRBJ1-2, with TRBD1 as a possible D gene (6 bases). The sequenced sample was PBMCs or T cells enriched from blood (not recorded which). The TCR comes from a man between 40 and 49 years old who had been exposed to COVID-19. The CDR3 protein is CSVVGGVYGYTF. The CDR3 bases are TGCAGCGTTGTAGGGGGGGTCTATGGCTACACCTTC.